Detailed here is one TCR beta chain. Its antigen is as yet unknown. A sample-barcoded 5' primer and a J-beta primer mix were used in a second PCR of roughly 6 to 11 cycles. TCRdb called the 5' RACE reads again in MiXCR, with one record for every CDR3 protein. The sample gives some 800,000 distinct CDR3 sequences, approximately 44% of which show up once; approximately 20% is in the top ten. This sample is part of a study of blood T cells in healthy people across ages. The study, taken as a whole, reports: Both higher diversity and more naive CD4+ cells marked long-lived donors when set against aged donors. The recorded TCR beta diversity per million T cells decreased in a roughly linear manner with age. Diversity estimates from one million T cells were considered underestimates. TCR beta diversity was tightly associated with the proportion of naive T cells.

CDR1 MNHNS and CDR2 SASEGT come from the germline V gene. CDR3 length: 14 residues. Trimming left V 3 bases short and J 3 bases short, with 12 bases between. The receptor was derived from a man aged 60 to 69 in good health. This chain links TRBV6-1 with TRBJ2-7; perhaps TRBD1 as D (6 bases). Input material: blood. The CDR3 here is CASSDTHRVYEQYF. The CDR3 DNA reads TGTGCCAGCAGTGATACGCACAGGGTCTACGAGCAGTACTTC.